The 7 T cell receptor beta chains given below trace back to one sample, sequenced in a study of shared clonotypes between healthy human individuals. Sequencing used immunoSEQ multiplex PCR; TCRdb keeps in-frame clones, though not all of them. The profile covers about 1.5 million clones, with about 96% appearing a single time and more than 0.9% taken by the ten largest. Sequencing was performed on naive CD4+ T cells sorted from blood. Specified subset: CD45RA+ positively selected. Every receptor here comes from a man between 25 and 39 years old in good health.

This clone has only one observation. This sequence joins TRBV28 and TRBJ1-5; unclear D gene. Trimming shortened V by 6 bases and J by 2 bases, and 8 bases separated the two germline ends. The germline V gene encodes CDR1 MDHEN and CDR2 SYDVKM. This CDR3 has 13 residues. The CDR3 DNA is TGTGCCAGCAGGGGGATGGGCAATCAGCCCCAGCATTTT. Protein product: CASRGMGNQPQHF.

The J gene is TRBJ2-3, the V gene TRBV5-1; TRBD2 agrees at 7 bases. The CDR3 totals 15 residues. CDR1 is SGHRS and CDR2 is YFSETQ in the germline V gene. Losses at the gene ends were 2 bases for V and 1 base for J; bases not matched to a gene: 4. CDR3 DNA: TGCGCCAGCAGCTTTGAGGCGGGAGGCACAGATACGCAGTATTTT. It codes for CASSFEAGGTDTQYF.

This chain links TRBV7-3 with TRBJ2-1, with D hard to call. There are 13 residues in the CDR3. Germline CDR1 and CDR2: SGHTA and FQGTGA. The V end was cut by 1 base, the J end by 2 bases, with 3 bases between. The CDR3 DNA follows: TGTGCCAGCAGCTTAAATACCTACAATGAGCAGTTCTTC. This codes for CASSLNTYNEQFF.

V is TRBV29-1 and J is TRBJ2-2; unclear D gene. V was clipped by 4 bases and J by 4 bases, with 10 bases between them. Germline V gives CDR1 SQVTM, CDR2 ANQGSEA. The CDR3 contains 13 residues. CDR3 in DNA: TGCAGCGTTGGAAGGGCGCCCACCGGGGAGCTGTTTTTT. It specifies CSVGRAPTGELFF.

V and J are TRBV6-1 and TRBJ2-1; the match to TRBD1 covers 10 bases. This CDR3 has 16 residues. Germline V lookup: CDR1 MNHNS, CDR2 SASEGT. After removal of 4 bases from V and 7 bases from J, the junction contained 10 bases not matched to a gene. The CDR3 coding sequence is TGTGCCAGCAGTGTTGTCCCGGGACAGGGGCGGAATGAGCAGTTCTTC. Translated, it gives CASSVVPGQGRNEQFF.

V gene TRBV29-1 combines with J gene TRBJ2-7, with 7 nucleotides matching TRBD2. The CDR3 has 13 amino acids. The V segment lost 4 bases and the J segment 0 bases; nucleotides outside the gene matches: 3. CDR1 and CDR2 (germline): SQVTM, ANQGSEA. The chain's CDR3 is CSVGSSGSYEQYF. CDR3 coding DNA: TGCAGCGTTGGCTCTAGCGGCTCCTACGAGCAGTACTTC.

Note on this clone: This same CDR3 is encoded by further DNA sequences in the sample. J is TRBJ1-1 and V is TRBV7-2; D remains unclear. Trimming took 2 bases from V and 0 from J, leaving 4 bases between them. Germline CDR1 SGHTA, CDR2 FQGNSA. The CDR3 consists of 13 residues. CDR3 nucleotides: TGTGCCAGCAGCTTACGTCTGAACACTGAAGCTTTCTTT. Translating gives CASSLRLNTEAFF.